Listed below are T cell receptor beta chains from one sample, sequenced in a study of cytomegalovirus exposure and HLA in healthy donors. Libraries were prepared by immunoSEQ multiplex PCR; TCRdb keeps only in-frame clonotypes and omits some of them. Here the sample spans more than 200,000 clones, 85% to 90% being singletons. The sample comprised PBMCs. The origin of the receptors is a human donor in good health. Each CDR3 is given with its conserved first and last residue. D genes are given only for firm matches. Size is omitted from some rows. Given values are once, few, many or a class for expanded clones.

V gene: TRBV15; clone size: NA; D gene: NA; J gene: TRBJ1-4; CDR3 DNA: TGTGCCACCAGCAGAGGTAGTACAGCAAATGAAAAACTGTTTTTT; CDR3 protein: CATSRGSTANEKLFF
V gene: TRBV7-9; clone size: NA; D gene: TRBD1; J gene: TRBJ1-1; CDR3 DNA: TGTTCCAGCAGTTACGGACAGGGGGAGGCTTTCTTT; CDR3 protein: CSSSYGQGEAFF
V gene: TRBV2; clone size: NA; D gene: TRBD2; J gene: TRBJ2-1; CDR3 DNA: TGTGCCACCCTGACTAGCGGGAGAGGGGGGGGAGGGGATGAGCAGTTCTTC; CDR3 protein: CATLTSGRGGGGDEQFF
V gene: TRBV10-3; clone size: NA; D gene: TRBD2; J gene: TRBJ2-7; CDR3 DNA: TGTGCCATCAGTCAACATAGCGGGAGGGCGGATACTGCCTACGAGCAGTACTTC; CDR3 protein: CAISQHSGRADTAYEQYF
V gene: TRBV5-4; clone size: NA; D gene: TRBD2; J gene: TRBJ2-7; CDR3 DNA: TGTGCCAGCAGCTCCTTAGCGGGAGGGGTTAGCGAGCAGTACTTC; CDR3 protein: CASSSLAGGVSEQYF
V gene: TRBV5-8; clone size: NA; D gene: TRBD2; J gene: TRBJ2-1; CDR3 DNA: TGTGCCAGCAGCTTGGGACTAGCGGGTTGGAATGAGCAGTTCTTC; CDR3 protein: CASSLGLAGWNEQFF
V gene: TRBV5-6; clone size: NA; D gene: NA; J gene: TRBJ2-7; CDR3 DNA: TGTGCCAGCAGCTTTACGCAAGGGAGCTCCTACGAGCAGTACTTC; CDR3 protein: CASSFTQGSSYEQYF
V gene: TRBV4-2; clone size: NA; D gene: NA; J gene: TRBJ1-1; CDR3 DNA: TGTGCCAGCAGCCCGGGGGCTGAAGCTTTCTTT; CDR3 protein: CASSPGAEAFF
V gene: TRBV6-4; clone size: NA; D gene: TRBD1; J gene: TRBJ1-1; CDR3 DNA: TGTGCCAGCAGCAAGACAGGGAGGACTGAAGCTTTCTTT; CDR3 protein: CASSKTGRTEAFF
V gene: TRBV7-6; clone size: NA; D gene: TRBD1; J gene: TRBJ2-7; CDR3 DNA: TGTGCCAGCAGCTCCTCACCGGGACAGGGCTTATACGAGCAGTACTTC; CDR3 protein: CASSSSPGQGLYEQYF
V gene: TRBV19; clone size: NA; D gene: TRBD2; J gene: TRBJ2-7; CDR3 DNA: TGTGCCAGTAGTATGGGCACCCTAGCGGGGCCGACCTACGAGCAGTACTTC; CDR3 protein: CASSMGTLAGPTYEQYF
V gene: TRBV4-2; clone size: NA; D gene: NA; J gene: TRBJ2-3; CDR3 DNA: TGTGCCAGCAGCCAAGAGGCGGCCAGCACAGATACGCAGTATTTT; CDR3 protein: CASSQEAASTDTQYF
V gene: TRBV5-1; clone size: NA; D gene: NA; J gene: TRBJ1-1; CDR3 DNA: TGCGCCAGCAGCATTGGACAGAGATACACTGAAGCTTTCTTT; CDR3 protein: CASSIGQRYTEAFF
V gene: TRBV6-1; clone size: NA; D gene: TRBD1; J gene: TRBJ1-3; CDR3 DNA: TGTGCCAGCAGTGAAGTAGGGGGCCAGGGGCTGACCGGCTCTGGAAACACCATATATTTT; CDR3 protein: CASSEVGGQGLTGSGNTIYF
V gene: TRBV7-2; clone size: once; D gene: NA; J gene: TRBJ2-1; CDR3 DNA: TGTGCCAGCAGCTCAGGGGGGACTTTTATGAATGAGCAGTTCTTC; CDR3 protein: CASSSGGTFMNEQFF
V gene: TRBV9; clone size: NA; D gene: TRBD2; J gene: TRBJ2-3; CDR3 DNA: TGTGCCAGCAGTTCTAGCGGGAGCACAGATACGCAGTATTTT; CDR3 protein: CASSSSGSTDTQYF
V gene: TRBV5-1; clone size: NA; D gene: TRBD2; J gene: TRBJ2-2; CDR3 DNA: TGCGCCAGCAGCCCCCAACTAGCGGGAGGCTTCTACGTCGGGGAGCTGTTTTTT; CDR3 protein: CASSPQLAGGFYVGELFF
V gene: TRBV4-2; clone size: NA; D gene: NA; J gene: TRBJ1-4; CDR3 DNA: TGTGCCAGCAGCCAAGATGGGGTCAGGGCGGGGGGTAATGAAAAACTGTTTTTT; CDR3 protein: CASSQDGVRAGGNEKLFF
V gene: TRBV13; clone size: NA; D gene: TRBD1; J gene: TRBJ2-7; CDR3 DNA: TGTGCCAGCAGCCGTCCGACAGGGCAGGTCTACGAGCAGTACTTC; CDR3 protein: CASSRPTGQVYEQYF
V gene: TRBV4-1; clone size: once; D gene: NA; J gene: TRBJ1-2; CDR3 DNA: TGCGCCAGCAGCCAAGAGACCCGACAGGCGAACTATGGCTACACCTTC; CDR3 protein: CASSQETRQANYGYTF
V gene: TRBV18; clone size: NA; D gene: NA; J gene: TRBJ2-1; CDR3 DNA: TGTGCCAGCTCCCAACAGGGTTACTCCTACAATGAGCAGTTCTTC; CDR3 protein: CASSQQGYSYNEQFF
V gene: TRBV4-1; clone size: NA; D gene: TRBD2; J gene: TRBJ2-3; CDR3 DNA: TGCGCCAGCAGCCCAATGGTAGCGGGGCGCACAGATACGCAGTATTTT; CDR3 protein: CASSPMVAGRTDTQYF
V gene: TRBV19; clone size: NA; D gene: NA; J gene: TRBJ2-1; CDR3 DNA: TGTGCCACCCAAGGATCATTTGGAGTGGGTGAGCAGTTCTTC; CDR3 protein: CATQGSFGVGEQFF
V gene: TRBV7-2; clone size: once; D gene: TRBD1; J gene: TRBJ2-1; CDR3 DNA: TGTGCCAGCAGCTCCCTAGCACCGGACAGGGGTAAATACAATGAGCAGTTCTTC; CDR3 protein: CASSSLAPDRGKYNEQFF
V gene: TRBV7-2; clone size: few; D gene: TRBD2; J gene: TRBJ2-7; CDR3 DNA: TGTGCCAGCAGCGTGACTAGCCGGTACTCCTACGAGCAGTACTTC; CDR3 protein: CASSVTSRYSYEQYF
V gene: TRBV28; clone size: NA; D gene: NA; J gene: TRBJ1-1; CDR3 DNA: TGTGCCAGCACCACAACCGGGAGAGGTTCTGAAGCTTTCTTT; CDR3 protein: CASTTTGRGSEAFF
V gene: TRBV15; clone size: NA; D gene: NA; J gene: TRBJ2-7; CDR3 DNA: TGTGCCACCAGCCATCCCCCCAACGAGCAGTACTTC; CDR3 protein: CATSHPPNEQYF
V gene: TRBV9; clone size: once; D gene: NA; J gene: TRBJ2-3; CDR3 DNA: TGTGCCAGCAGCCTAACAGATACGCAGTATTTT; CDR3 protein: CASSLTDTQYF
V gene: TRBV5-4; clone size: NA; D gene: NA; J gene: TRBJ2-5; CDR3 DNA: TGTGCCAGCAGCATCACCGGGAGTATAGAGACCCAGTACTTC; CDR3 protein: CASSITGSIETQYF
V gene: TRBV7-9; clone size: NA; D gene: NA; J gene: TRBJ2-3; CDR3 DNA: TGTTCCACCGGCCCGGAGGCCGATACGCAGTATTTT; CDR3 protein: CSTGPEADTQYF
V gene: TRBV5-1; clone size: NA; D gene: TRBD2; J gene: TRBJ2-7; CDR3 DNA: TGCGCCAGCAGCCCCCTAACTAGCGGCTCCTACGAGCAGTACTTC; CDR3 protein: CASSPLTSGSYEQYF
V gene: TRBV27; clone size: NA; D gene: NA; J gene: TRBJ1-2; CDR3 DNA: TGTGCCAGCAGTAAAGGAGTTAACTATGGCTACACCTTC; CDR3 protein: CASSKGVNYGYTF
V gene: TRBV9; clone size: NA; D gene: TRBD1; J gene: TRBJ2-7; CDR3 DNA: TGTGCCAGCAGCCTAGACAGGGATGGGCCCTACGAGCAGTACTTC; CDR3 protein: CASSLDRDGPYEQYF
V gene: TRBV20-1; clone size: NA; D gene: NA; J gene: TRBJ2-7; CDR3 DNA: TGCAGTGCGGGCAGGGGCTACGAGCAGTACTTC; CDR3 protein: CSAGRGYEQYF
V gene: TRBV7-9; clone size: NA; D gene: TRBD1; J gene: TRBJ1-1; CDR3 DNA: TGTGCCAGCAGCCCGAAACAGGGGTCAGAAGCTTTCTTT; CDR3 protein: CASSPKQGSEAFF